Listed below are T cell receptor beta chains from one sample, sequenced in a study of cytomegalovirus exposure and HLA in healthy donors. Generated by immunoSEQ multiplex PCR, the TCRdb table keeps only in-frame clones and is missing some. The repertoire holds roughly 130,000 clones, with 84% as singletons. The sequenced material came from PBMCs. The receptors here all came from a man aged 45-60 years in good health and CMV-seronegative. The CDR3 runs from the conserved cysteine through the conserved F or W. The D gene is left open where the match is weak. Size tells how often a clone was seen (once, few, many) or the class of an expanded clone, and some rows leave it out.

J gene: TRBJ1-5; V gene: TRBV19; CDR3 length: 14; clone size: -; D gene: -; CDR3 DNA: TGTGCCAGTAGTCCCCGCGCGGCTAATCAGCCCCAGCATTTT; CDR3 protein: CASSPRAANQPQHF
J gene: TRBJ1-4; V gene: TRBV5-1; CDR3 length: 15; clone size: once; D gene: -; CDR3 DNA: TGCGCCAGCAGCGCAGAGGGGGCAACTAATGAAAAACTGTTTTTT; CDR3 protein: CASSAEGATNEKLFF
J gene: TRBJ1-5; V gene: TRBV19; CDR3 length: 16; clone size: -; D gene: -; CDR3 DNA: TGTGCCAGTAGTATCGTTCCAGGGGTAAGCAATCAGCCCCAGCATTTT; CDR3 protein: CASSIVPGVSNQPQHF
J gene: TRBJ2-7; V gene: TRBV7-2; CDR3 length: 15; clone size: -; D gene: TRBD2; CDR3 DNA: TGTGCCAGCAGCATCCGGACTAGCGGGGGTGGCGAGCAGTACTTC; CDR3 protein: CASSIRTSGGGEQYF
J gene: TRBJ2-3; V gene: TRBV5-4; CDR3 length: 16; clone size: -; D gene: -; CDR3 DNA: TGTGCCAGCAGCAGGTCGCTTAGGGGGAGCACAGATACGCAGTATTTT; CDR3 protein: CASSRSLRGSTDTQYF
J gene: TRBJ1-6; V gene: TRBV5-6; CDR3 length: 15; clone size: -; D gene: TRBD1; CDR3 DNA: TGTGCCAGCTCTCCGGCGACAGGGGGGGTTTCACCCCTCCACTTT; CDR3 protein: CASSPATGGVSPLHF
J gene: TRBJ2-7; V gene: TRBV30; CDR3 length: 12; clone size: -; D gene: -; CDR3 DNA: TGTGCCTGGAGTTTCAGATCCTACGAGCAGTACTTC; CDR3 protein: CAWSFRSYEQYF
J gene: TRBJ2-3; V gene: TRBV6-5; CDR3 length: 14; clone size: -; D gene: TRBD1; CDR3 DNA: TGTGCCAGCAAGAGGGGGCTTGGCACAGATACGCAGTATTTT; CDR3 protein: CASKRGLGTDTQYF
J gene: TRBJ1-3; V gene: TRBV30; CDR3 length: 12; clone size: -; D gene: -; CDR3 DNA: TGTGCCTGGAGTCCTCCTGGAAACACCATATATTTT; CDR3 protein: CAWSPPGNTIYF
J gene: TRBJ1-1; V gene: TRBV2; CDR3 length: 13; clone size: -; D gene: -; CDR3 DNA: TGTGCCAGCAGTACCCAGGGGATGACTGAAGCTTTCTTT; CDR3 protein: CASSTQGMTEAFF
J gene: TRBJ2-2; V gene: TRBV9; CDR3 length: 13; clone size: -; D gene: -; CDR3 DNA: TGTGCCAGCAGCGTAGGGGCCACCGGGGAGCTGTTTTTT; CDR3 protein: CASSVGATGELFF
J gene: TRBJ1-2; V gene: TRBV7-6; CDR3 length: 13; clone size: -; D gene: TRBD1; CDR3 DNA: TGTGCCAGCAGCCCGGACAGGGGCTATGGCTACACCTTC; CDR3 protein: CASSPDRGYGYTF
J gene: TRBJ1-5; V gene: TRBV27; CDR3 length: 15; clone size: -; D gene: -; CDR3 DNA: TGTGCCAGCAGTTTAATCGGGCTAAGGGGTCAGCCCCAGCATTTT; CDR3 protein: CASSLIGLRGQPQHF
J gene: TRBJ1-1; V gene: TRBV19; CDR3 length: 14; clone size: -; D gene: -; CDR3 DNA: TGTGCCAGTAGTATAGGGGCCACGAACACTGAAGCTTTCTTT; CDR3 protein: CASSIGATNTEAFF
J gene: TRBJ2-5; V gene: TRBV13; CDR3 length: 16; clone size: -; D gene: TRBD2; CDR3 DNA: TGTGCCAGCAGCCCCGGCGGCGGGGGGGGTCAGCCGACCCAGTACTTC; CDR3 protein: CASSPGGGGGQPTQYF
J gene: TRBJ1-6; V gene: TRBV6-5; CDR3 length: 14; clone size: -; D gene: -; CDR3 DNA: TGTGCCAGCAGTACAGGGTTCTATAATTCCCCCCTCCACTTT; CDR3 protein: CASSTGFYNSPLHF
J gene: TRBJ2-7; V gene: TRBV11-2; CDR3 length: 16; clone size: -; D gene: TRBD1; CDR3 DNA: TGTGCCAGCAGGAGGACAGGGGGCGCAGGGCCCTACGAGCAGTACTTC; CDR3 protein: CASRRTGGAGPYEQYF
J gene: TRBJ1-1; V gene: TRBV6-5; CDR3 length: 14; clone size: -; D gene: -; CDR3 DNA: TGTGCCAGCAGTATACACGACATGAACACTGAAGCTTTCTTT; CDR3 protein: CASSIHDMNTEAFF
J gene: TRBJ2-1; V gene: TRBV4-2; CDR3 length: 15; clone size: -; D gene: TRBD2; CDR3 DNA: TGTGCCAGCAGCCTGGGACTAGCGGGGTACAATGAGCAGTTCTTC; CDR3 protein: CASSLGLAGYNEQFF
J gene: TRBJ2-7; V gene: TRBV15; CDR3 length: 14; clone size: medium-sized; D gene: TRBD1; CDR3 DNA: TGTGCCACCAGCAGCGGGACAGGGGGTTTCGAGCAGTACTTC; CDR3 protein: CATSSGTGGFEQYF
J gene: TRBJ2-3; V gene: TRBV5-6; CDR3 length: 18; clone size: -; D gene: -; CDR3 DNA: TGTGCCAGCAGCCCTACCTTGACAGACTTCTTTAGCACAGATACGCAGTATTTT; CDR3 protein: CASSPTLTDFFSTDTQYF
J gene: TRBJ1-1; V gene: TRBV4-1; CDR3 length: 16; clone size: once; D gene: -; CDR3 DNA: TGCGCCAGCAGCCAGGACCCCGTAGGAGGTGGGACTGAAGCTTTCTTT; CDR3 protein: CASSQDPVGGGTEAFF
J gene: TRBJ2-3; V gene: TRBV7-2; CDR3 length: 14; clone size: once; D gene: TRBD2; CDR3 DNA: TGTGCCAGCAGCTTAGGACTAGCGGGGGTTACGCAGTATTTT; CDR3 protein: CASSLGLAGVTQYF
J gene: TRBJ2-5; V gene: TRBV11-1; CDR3 length: 14; clone size: -; D gene: -; CDR3 DNA: TGTGCCAGCAGCACAGGACAGTACCAAGAGACCCAGTACTTC; CDR3 protein: CASSTGQYQETQYF
J gene: TRBJ2-7; V gene: TRBV9; CDR3 length: 13; clone size: -; D gene: -; CDR3 DNA: TGTGCCAGCAGCGTTAATCCCTCCTACGAGCAGTACTTC; CDR3 protein: CASSVNPSYEQYF
J gene: TRBJ1-1; V gene: TRBV5-4; CDR3 length: 12; clone size: few; D gene: -; CDR3 DNA: TGTGCCAGCAGCTTCGGACAGAACCAAGCTTTCTTT; CDR3 protein: CASSFGQNQAFF
J gene: TRBJ1-2; V gene: TRBV4-1; CDR3 length: 15; clone size: once; D gene: TRBD1; CDR3 DNA: TGCGCCAGCAGCCCGGTCGGACAGGGGAGATATGGCTACACCTTC; CDR3 protein: CASSPVGQGRYGYTF
J gene: TRBJ1-3; V gene: TRBV30; CDR3 length: 14; clone size: -; D gene: -; CDR3 DNA: TGTGCCTGGGATTACAGGGCCTCTGGAAACACCATATATTTT; CDR3 protein: CAWDYRASGNTIYF
J gene: TRBJ2-2; V gene: TRBV11-2; CDR3 length: 17; clone size: once; D gene: TRBD1; CDR3 DNA: TGTGCCAGCAGCCTCGTATGGGACAGGGGAAACACCGGGGAGCTGTTTTTT; CDR3 protein: CASSLVWDRGNTGELFF
J gene: TRBJ1-2; V gene: TRBV15; CDR3 length: 18; clone size: -; D gene: -; CDR3 DNA: TGTGCCACCAGCAGGCCCGACCTCTCCCATTCAGCTAACTATGGCTACATCTTC; CDR3 protein: CATSRPDLSHSANYGYIF
J gene: TRBJ1-3; V gene: TRBV7-8; CDR3 length: 16; clone size: -; D gene: TRBD1; CDR3 DNA: TGTGCCAGCACCAAATCGAACAGGGGCTCTGGAAACACCATATATTTT; CDR3 protein: CASTKSNRGSGNTIYF
J gene: TRBJ2-7; V gene: TRBV5-6; CDR3 length: 14; clone size: -; D gene: TRBD1; CDR3 DNA: TGTGCCAGCAGCTTACAGGGGAATCCCTACGAGCAGTACTTC; CDR3 protein: CASSLQGNPYEQYF
J gene: TRBJ2-7; V gene: TRBV25-1; CDR3 length: 17; clone size: -; D gene: -; CDR3 DNA: TGTGCCAGCAGTGAATTTAGTTATCTGTCTGCGATATACGAGCAGTACTTC; CDR3 protein: CASSEFSYLSAIYEQYF
J gene: TRBJ2-3; V gene: TRBV11-3; CDR3 length: 15; clone size: -; D gene: TRBD2; CDR3 DNA: TGTGCCAGCAGCTCCGGACTAGCGGGGGGGCATACGCAGTATTTT; CDR3 protein: CASSSGLAGGHTQYF
J gene: TRBJ1-6; V gene: TRBV7-2; CDR3 length: 15; clone size: few; D gene: -; CDR3 DNA: TGTGCCAGCAGCCTAAGGGGAGGGTTCAGGTCACCCCTCCACTTT; CDR3 protein: CASSLRGGFRSPLHF
J gene: TRBJ1-6; V gene: TRBV7-2; CDR3 length: 14; clone size: -; D gene: -; CDR3 DNA: TGTGCCAGCAGCGTGGACAACTATAATTCCCCCCTCCACTTT; CDR3 protein: CASSVDNYNSPLHF
J gene: TRBJ2-1; V gene: TRBV7-2; CDR3 length: 13; clone size: -; D gene: TRBD2; CDR3 DNA: TGTGCCAGCAGCCCCGAACTAGCGACTGAGCAGTTCTTC; CDR3 protein: CASSPELATEQFF
J gene: TRBJ1-1; V gene: TRBV2; CDR3 length: 16; clone size: -; D gene: -; CDR3 DNA: TGTGCCAGCAGGGGCCTTATGAAGGACATGAACACTGAAGCTTTCTTT; CDR3 protein: CASRGLMKDMNTEAFF
J gene: TRBJ1-1; V gene: TRBV11-2; CDR3 length: 13; clone size: -; D gene: -; CDR3 DNA: TGTGCCAGCGTGGCCGGGATGAACACTGAAGCTTTCTTT; CDR3 protein: CASVAGMNTEAFF